This is a list of T cell receptor beta chains from one sample in a study of T cell responses to AZD1222 COVID-19 vaccine. The method was immunoSEQ multiplex PCR; TCRdb's version includes in-frame clones alone and lacks a portion of them. The table shows approximately 84,000 clones, with 83% occurring only once. Here the sequenced sample was peripheral blood, taken 28 days after the second AZD1222 dose. These receptors all stem from an adult who received the AZD1222 COVID-19 vaccine. CDR3s include the opening cysteine and the closing phenylalanine or tryptophan. The D gene is left open where the match is weak. Size tells how often a clone was seen (once, few, many) or the class of an expanded clone, and some rows leave it out.

j_gene,d_gene,v_gene,abundance,CDR3aa,CDR3nt
TRBJ2-2,TRBD2,TRBV7-2,-,CASSSRLAGDPVGELFF,TGTGCCAGCAGCTCTAGACTAGCGGGGGATCCCGTAGGAGAGCTGTTTTTT
TRBJ2-7,TRBD1,TRBV11-2,-,CASSFRQGAWEQYF,TGTGCCAGCAGCTTCCGGCAGGGGGCTTGGGAGCAGTACTTC
TRBJ2-5,TRBD1,TRBV19,-,CASSKDRGDFGETQYF,TGTGCCAGTAGTAAGGACAGGGGAGACTTTGGAGAGACCCAGTACTTC
TRBJ1-1,-,TRBV24-1,-,CATRDEAGHEAFF,TGTGCCACCAGGGACGAGGCAGGGCATGAAGCTTTCTTT
TRBJ2-1,-,TRBV30,-,CAWSVMRSDPRRNEQFF,TGTGCCTGGAGTGTTATGCGAAGCGACCCCCGGAGGAATGAGCAGTTCTTC
TRBJ2-2,-,TRBV6-5,few,CASSTGRIDTGELFF,TGTGCCAGCAGTACCGGTAGGATCGACACCGGGGAGCTGTTTTTT
TRBJ2-1,TRBD1,TRBV28,once,CASSSSGGSYNEQFF,TGTGCCAGCTCTTCCTCAGGGGGCTCCTACAATGAGCAGTTCTTC
TRBJ2-2,TRBD2,TRBV28,-,CASSFLAGVMGTGELFF,TGTGCCAGCAGTTTTCTAGCGGGAGTAATGGGTACCGGGGAGCTGTTTTTT
TRBJ2-1,-,TRBV19,-,CASSIGTGDFNEQFF,TGTGCCAGTAGTATAGGGACGGGAGATTTTAATGAGCAGTTCTTC
TRBJ2-2,-,TRBV7-2,once,CASSLAGVSGELFF,TGTGCCAGCAGCTTAGCTGGTGTATCCGGGGAGCTGTTTTTT
TRBJ1-2,-,TRBV10-1,few,CASSGRRGDHYGYTF,TGCGCCAGCAGTGGGCGACGCGGGGATCACTATGGCTACACCTTC
TRBJ2-7,TRBD1,TRBV2,-,CASSREGTGGYEQYF,TGTGCCAGCAGTAGAGAGGGGACAGGGGGTTACGAGCAGTACTTC
TRBJ1-5,-,TRBV20-1,-,CSATDMGNQPQHF,TGCAGTGCTACTGACATGGGCAATCAGCCCCAGCATTTT
TRBJ1-2,-,TRBV5-1,-,CASSHLDTRGGNYGYTF,TGCGCCAGCAGCCACCTAGACACAAGGGGCGGAAACTATGGCTACACCTTC
TRBJ2-3,-,TRBV5-8,few,CASSLAGMDTQYF,TGTGCCAGCAGCTTGGCCGGTATGGATACGCAGTATTTT